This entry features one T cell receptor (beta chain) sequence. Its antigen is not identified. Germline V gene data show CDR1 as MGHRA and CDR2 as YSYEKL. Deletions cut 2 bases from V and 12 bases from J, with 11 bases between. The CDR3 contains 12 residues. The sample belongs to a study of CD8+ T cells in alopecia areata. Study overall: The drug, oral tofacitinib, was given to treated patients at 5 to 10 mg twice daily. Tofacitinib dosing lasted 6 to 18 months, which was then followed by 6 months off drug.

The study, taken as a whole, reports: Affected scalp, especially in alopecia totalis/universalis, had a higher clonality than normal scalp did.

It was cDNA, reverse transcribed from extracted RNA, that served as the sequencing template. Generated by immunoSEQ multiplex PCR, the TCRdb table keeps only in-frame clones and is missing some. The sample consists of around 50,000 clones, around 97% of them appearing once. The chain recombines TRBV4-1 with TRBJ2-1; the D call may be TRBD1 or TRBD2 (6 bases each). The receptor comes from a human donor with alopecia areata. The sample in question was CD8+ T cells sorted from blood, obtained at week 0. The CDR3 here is CASSQLGGWQFF. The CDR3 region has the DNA TGCGCCAGCAGCCAACTCGGGGGCTGGCAGTTCTTC.